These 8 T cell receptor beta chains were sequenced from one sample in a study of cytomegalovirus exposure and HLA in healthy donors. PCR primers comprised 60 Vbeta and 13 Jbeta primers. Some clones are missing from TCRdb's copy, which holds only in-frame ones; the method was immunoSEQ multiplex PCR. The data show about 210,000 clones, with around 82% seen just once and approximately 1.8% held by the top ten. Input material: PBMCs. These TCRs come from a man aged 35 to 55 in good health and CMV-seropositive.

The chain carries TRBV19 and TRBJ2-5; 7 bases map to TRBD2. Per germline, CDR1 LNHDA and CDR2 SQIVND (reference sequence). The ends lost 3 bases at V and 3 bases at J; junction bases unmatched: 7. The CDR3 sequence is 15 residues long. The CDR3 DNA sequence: TGTGCCAGTAGTATTCAAGGCGGGAGCAAAGAGACCCAGTACTTC. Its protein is CASSIQGGSKETQYF.

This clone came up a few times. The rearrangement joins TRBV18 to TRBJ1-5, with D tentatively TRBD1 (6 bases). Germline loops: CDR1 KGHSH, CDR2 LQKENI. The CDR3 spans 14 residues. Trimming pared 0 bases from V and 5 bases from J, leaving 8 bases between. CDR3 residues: CASSPPGAYQPQHF. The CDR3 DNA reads TGTGCCAGCTCACCACCGGGGGCCTATCAGCCCCAGCATTTT.

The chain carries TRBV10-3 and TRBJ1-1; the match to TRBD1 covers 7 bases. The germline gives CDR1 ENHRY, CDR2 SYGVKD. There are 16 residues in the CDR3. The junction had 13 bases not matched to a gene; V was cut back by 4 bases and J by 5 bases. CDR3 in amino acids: CAISGQMRQGGTEAFF. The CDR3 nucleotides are TGTGCCATCAGTGGCCAAATGAGACAGGGTGGGACTGAAGCTTTCTTT.

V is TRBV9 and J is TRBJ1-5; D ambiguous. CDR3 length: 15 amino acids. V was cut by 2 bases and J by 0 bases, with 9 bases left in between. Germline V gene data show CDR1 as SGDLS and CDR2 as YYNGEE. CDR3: CASSVSGLSNQPQHF. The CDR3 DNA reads TGTGCCAGCAGCGTTAGCGGACTTAGCAATCAGCCCCAGCATTTT.

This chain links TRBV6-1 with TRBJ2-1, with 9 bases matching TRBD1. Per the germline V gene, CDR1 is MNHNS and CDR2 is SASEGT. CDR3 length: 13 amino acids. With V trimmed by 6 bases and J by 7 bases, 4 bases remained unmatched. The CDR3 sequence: CASRGQGLNEQFF. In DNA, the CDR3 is TGTGCCAGCAGGGGACAGGGCTTAAATGAGCAGTTCTTC.

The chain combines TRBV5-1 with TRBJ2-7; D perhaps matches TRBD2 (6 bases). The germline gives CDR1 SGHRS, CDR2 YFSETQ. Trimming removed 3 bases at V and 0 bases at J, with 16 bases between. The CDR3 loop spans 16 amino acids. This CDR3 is CASSSDSGASSYEQYF. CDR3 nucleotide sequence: TGCGCCAGCAGCTCCGATAGCGGTGCGAGCTCCTACGAGCAGTACTTC.

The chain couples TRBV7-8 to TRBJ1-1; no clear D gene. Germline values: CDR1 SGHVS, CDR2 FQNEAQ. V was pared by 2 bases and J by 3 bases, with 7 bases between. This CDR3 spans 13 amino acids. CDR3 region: CASSLRRDTEAFF. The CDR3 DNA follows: TGTGCCAGCAGCTTAAGGAGGGACACTGAAGCTTTCTTT.

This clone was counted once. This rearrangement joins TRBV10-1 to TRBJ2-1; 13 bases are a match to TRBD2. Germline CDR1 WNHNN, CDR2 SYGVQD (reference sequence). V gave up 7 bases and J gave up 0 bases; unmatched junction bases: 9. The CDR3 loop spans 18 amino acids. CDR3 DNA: TGCGCCAGCATCCCTACTAGCGGGAGGGCGAGCTCCTACAATGAGCAGTTCTTC. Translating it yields CASIPTSGRASSYNEQFF.